These 8 T cell receptor beta chains were sequenced from one sample in a study of blood T cell repertoires in COVID-19. The table came from immunoSEQ multiplex PCR; TCRdb's copy has only in-frame clones and leaves some out. The top ten hold roughly 12% of the sample, which has 210,000 or so clones, approximately 90% seen once. Specimen: peripheral blood. The receptors were sampled from a woman younger than 35 who had recovered from COVID-19.

The chain links TRBV11-2 to TRBJ2-3; 7 positions match TRBD2. CDR3 length equals 13 residues. Losses at the gene ends were 8 bases for V and 9 bases for J; bases not matched to a gene: 11. Germline V gives CDR1 SGHAT, CDR2 FQNNGV. The CDR3 loop reads CASSMAGVGTQYF. The CDR3 DNA reads as TGTGCCAGCTCCATGGCGGGGGTGGGGACGCAGTATTTT.

The rearrangement links TRBV9 to TRBJ2-3; 9 nucleotides match TRBD2. The length of the CDR3 is 18 residues. Trimming cost V 4 bases and J 0 bases; bases outside gene matches: 12. In germline, CDR1 is SGDLS, CDR2 YYNGEE. The CDR3 DNA sequence: TGTGCCAGCAGCTCCTCCGTGGTAGCGGGAGTTAGCACAGATACGCAGTATTTT. It specifies CASSSSVVAGVSTDTQYF.

The V gene is TRBV30, the J gene TRBJ1-5; D unclear. With 0 bases removed from V and 7 bases from J, the gap between germline ends came to 13 bases. The CDR3 is 14 residues long. Germline loops: CDR1 GTSNPN, CDR2 SVGIG (reference sequence). The chain's CDR3 is CAWSVRGGIQPQHF. DNA of the CDR3: TGTGCCTGGAGTGTACGGGGAGGGATCCAGCCCCAGCATTTT.

The V gene is TRBV28, the J gene TRBJ1-6; 7 bases are a match to TRBD1. Germline CDR1 is MDHEN and CDR2 is SYDVKM. J lost 17 bases, V lost 6 bases, and 4 bases had no gene match. This CDR3 region has 10 residues. The CDR3 reads CASRSGTVHF. CDR3 sequence (DNA): TGTGCCAGCAGATCCGGGACAGTCCACTTT.

This clone has only one observation. The chain uses TRBV6-6 and TRBJ1-2; 9 bases match TRBD1. Germline assignment: CDR1 MNHNY and CDR2 SVGAGI (reference sequence). V gave up 4 bases and J gave up 1 base; unmatched junction bases: 4. CDR3 size: 15 residues. CDR3 bases: TGTGCCAGCAGTTCCCCGGACAGGGGTAACTATGGCTACACCTTC. This encodes CASSSPDRGNYGYTF.

The genes are TRBV15 and TRBJ2-3; TRBD2 aligns across 9 bases. The J segment lost 4 bases and the V segment lost 8 bases, leaving 16 bases of the junction unmatched. The length of the CDR3 is 17 residues. The germline V gene encodes CDR1 LNHNV and CDR2 YYDKDF (reference sequence). The chain's CDR3 is CATGLLPLAGVSDTQYF. The CDR3 coding sequence is TGTGCCACCGGCTTATTACCCTTAGCGGGAGTTTCAGATACGCAGTATTTT.

V is TRBV29-1 and J is TRBJ2-2, with 11 bases matching TRBD2. Germline CDR1 SQVTM, CDR2 ANQGSEA. The CDR3 runs 16 residues. The V segment lost 6 bases and the J segment 7 bases; nucleotides outside the gene matches: 13. CDR3 bases: TGCAGCGTGGGTGTTAGCGGGAGGGCCCTTGGCGGGGAGCTGTTTTTT. Translating gives CSVGVSGRALGGELFF.

The V and J genes are TRBV11-2 and TRBJ1-2, with 8 bases fitting TRBD1. V trimming: 2 bases; J trimming: 6 bases; junction bases outside the gene matches: 5. The length of the CDR3 is 14 residues. The germline V gene encodes CDR1 SGHAT and CDR2 FQNNGV. The CDR3 is CASSLITGGDGYTF. The CDR3 bases are TGTGCCAGCAGCTTAATAACAGGGGGGGATGGCTACACCTTC.